The present TCR beta chain was sequenced within a study of sequential checkpoint blockade in melanoma. Overall study: Arm A got nivolumab then ipilimumab; arm B the reverse, 1:1. Maintenance nivolumab came after either treatment sequence.

The length of the CDR3 is 15 residues. Per the germline V gene, CDR1 is MNHEY and CDR2 is SMNVEV (reference sequence). V lost 6 bases to trimming and J lost 4 bases; unmatched junction nucleotides: 8. The treatment here: randomized to nivolumab then ipilimumab (arm A) or the reverse (arm B). DNA-damaging chemotherapy had not been given to any patient beforehand. From thawed PBMCs, live CD3+CD8+ cells negative for CD19 and CD56 were sorted. The assay was immunoSEQ multiplex PCR, and TCRdb's table has in-frame clones only and misses some. The top ten clones hold 27% of a sample with roughly 23,000 clones, 80% to 85% of them seen once.

The sequence was collected from a human donor with melanoma. The specimen was CD8+ T cells sorted from blood (inferred from file names), collected from a patient given nivolumab and ipilimumab in sequence. This rearrangement joins TRBV27 to TRBJ2-1; 8 nucleotides match TRBD1. The CDR3 region has the DNA TGTGCCAGCAGACACGGGACAGGTCTATACAATGAGCAGTTCTTC. This gives the protein CASRHGTGLYNEQFF.